These 3 T cell receptor beta chains were all obtained from the same sample, sequenced in a study of CD8 T cells in ankylosing spondylitis. TCRdb recomputed calls from the 5' RACE reads with MiXCR, one row per CDR3 protein. This table holds roughly 220,000 distinct CDR3 sequences, about 10% found once. Sequences were obtained from blood, either unsorted or a sorted T cell fraction (not recorded which). These receptors all come from a male donor with ankylosing spondylitis or in good health (not recorded which).

This clonotype was detected ten times or more. The rearrangement uses TRBV28 and TRBJ1-4; TRBD1 aligns across 8 bases. Germline trimming cut 6 bases from V and 8 bases from J; bases unmatched to any gene: 5. This CDR3 contains 13 residues. Germline values: CDR1 MDHEN, CDR2 SYDVKM. The CDR3 reads CASRSQGEEKLFF. The CDR3 DNA reads TGTGCCAGCAGGTCACAGGGGGAAGAAAAACTGTTTTTT.

This clonotype was counted ten times or more. The genes are TRBV29-1 and TRBJ1-3; possibly TRBD1 for D (6 bases). The CDR3 is 11 residues long. Germline V lookup: CDR1 SQVTM, CDR2 ANQGSEA. The V end lost 2 bases, the J end lost 7 bases, and 6 bases lay between the germline ends. CDR3 in amino acids: CSVEQGNTIYF. In DNA, the CDR3 is TGCAGCGTTGAACAGGGGAACACCATATATTTT.

In its sample, this clonotype was seen a few times. The chain recombines TRBV19 with TRBJ2-7, with 7 bases aligning to TRBD2. The CDR3 runs 15 residues. The junction had 16 bases not matched to a gene; V was cut back by 11 bases and J by 3 bases. Per the germline V gene, CDR1 is LNHDA and CDR2 is SQIVND (reference sequence). The CDR3 coding sequence is TGTGCCCGATCCGTTGTTGCGGGGGTTGACTACGAGCAGTACTTC. Residues: CARSVVAGVDYEQYF.